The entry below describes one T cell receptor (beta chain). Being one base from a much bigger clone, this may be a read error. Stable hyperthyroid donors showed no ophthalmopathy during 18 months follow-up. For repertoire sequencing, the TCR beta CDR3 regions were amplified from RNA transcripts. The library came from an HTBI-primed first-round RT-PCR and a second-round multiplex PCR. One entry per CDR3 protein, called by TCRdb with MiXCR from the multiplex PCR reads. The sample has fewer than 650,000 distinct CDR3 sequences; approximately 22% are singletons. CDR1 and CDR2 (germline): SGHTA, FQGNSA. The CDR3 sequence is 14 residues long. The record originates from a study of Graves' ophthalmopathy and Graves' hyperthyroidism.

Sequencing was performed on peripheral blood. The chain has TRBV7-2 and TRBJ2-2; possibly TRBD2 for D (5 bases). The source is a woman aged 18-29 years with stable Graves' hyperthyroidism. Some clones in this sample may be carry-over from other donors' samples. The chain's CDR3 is CASSFVPNTGELCF. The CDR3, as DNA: TGTGCCAGCAGCTTCGTACCAAACACCGGGGAGCTGTGTTTT. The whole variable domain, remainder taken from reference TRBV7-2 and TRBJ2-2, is GAGVSQSPSNKVTEKGKDVELRCDPISGHTALYWYRQSLGQGLEFLIYFQGNSAPDKSGLPSDRFSAERTGGSVSTLTIQRTQQEDSAVYLCASSFVPNTGELCFGEGSRLTVL.